This TCR beta chain was sequenced during a study of neurological immune-mediated disorders. CDR1 and CDR2 from the germline V gene are LGHNA and YNFKEQ. There are 11 residues in the CDR3. The ends were cut back, 4 bases at V and 8 bases at J, with 6 bases in the middle. This clonotype was seen repeatedly, ten times or more. Time point given: longitudinal time-point 3. Template-switch 5'RACE cDNA synthesis added a 10-nucleotide unique molecular identifier. Using its own MiXCR run on the 5' RACE reads, TCRdb lists one record per CDR3 protein. This table holds 95,000 to 110,000 distinct CDR3 sequences, 11% found once.

Sequenced: PBMCs. The chain links TRBV4-2 to TRBJ1-3; D gene ambiguous. This TCR came from a female donor with HTLV-1-associated myelopathy (HAM/TSP). The CDR3 DNA reads TGTGCCAGCAGCCTTAAGGACACCATATATTTT. Its translation: CASSLKDTIYF.